This TCR beta chain stems from a study of blood T cell repertoires in COVID-19. The CDR3 is made up of 11 amino acids. Looked up from germline, CDR1 is MNHEY and CDR2 is SVGAGI. Trimming at V came to 11 bases and at J to 7 bases, leaving 6 bases not matched to a gene. Sequencing was performed with immunoSEQ multiplex PCR; in TCRdb, only in-frame clones are kept and a portion is missing. This table holds some 150,000 clones, roughly 82% found once. This clonotype was sampled from a woman between 45 and 60 years old with acute or convalescent COVID-19. The source material was peripheral blood. The V call is TRBV6-5, the J call TRBJ1-2, with 8 bases fitting TRBD1. DNA for the CDR3: TGTGCCTCCCAGGGGGCCGGTGGCTACACCTTC. Translating gives CASQGAGGYTF.